This is a list of T cell receptor beta chains from one sample in a study of blood T cell repertoires in COVID-19. Clones were read by immunoSEQ multiplex PCR, and TCRdb kept only the in-frame ones, dropping some. The table records around 19,000 clones, 88% of them present only once. Material for sequencing was peripheral blood. Receptors were obtained from a human donor in a cohort sampled during active COVID-19. The donor label of this sample is uncertain. Each CDR3 is given with its conserved first and last residue. Each record gives: clone size, J gene, V gene, CDR3 protein. Size tells how often a clone was seen (once, few, many) or the class of an expanded clone, and some rows leave it out.

. TRBJ2-1 TRBV19 CASSLLAGGRAAYNEQFF
. TRBJ2-1 TRBV24-1 CATRESGGEDNEQFF
. TRBJ2-3 TRBV5-4 CASSLARAGAGADTQYF
. TRBJ2-1 TRBV11-2 CASSLWVAGAGNEQFF
. TRBJ1-2 TRBV28 CASQEPGSMSYTF
. TRBJ2-1 TRBV24-1 CATSDRDRGDYNEQFF
. TRBJ2-1 TRBV18 CASSLRVNEQFF
. TRBJ2-5 TRBV6-2/TRBV6-3 CASSSPGLAHQETQYF
. TRBJ1-2 TRBV5-1 CASSFGQSIYGYTF
once TRBJ1-1 TRBV5-5 CASSYTGFEAFF
. TRBJ1-6 TRBV30 CAWEGPGNNYNSPLHF
. TRBJ2-2 TRBV7-3 CASSKLVGELFF
once TRBJ2-5 TRBV3-1/TRBV3-2 CASSPGMETQYF
. TRBJ2-5 TRBV5-1 CASSLVRVGQGIQETQYF
once TRBJ2-7 TRBV5-1 CASSQDPTGGAAYEQYF
. TRBJ1-2 TRBV2 CASSATRNYGYTF
. TRBJ2-3 TRBV7-2 CASSVLGTTTDTQYF
. TRBJ2-4 TRBV11-3 CASSLEGTGPNIQYF
. TRBJ2-5 TRBV5-1 CASSLRQGLAEVWETQYF
. TRBJ2-7 TRBV2 CASSEGVRGRDEQYF
. TRBJ2-7 TRBV6-5 CASRYKGGTYEQYF
. TRBJ2-2 TRBV3-1/TRBV3-2 CASRLQGVGTGELFF
. TRBJ2-1 TRBV24-1 CATSPVAGERLQFF
. TRBJ1-1 TRBV5-1 CASSFDARGTEAFF
. TRBJ1-1 TRBV9 CASSVEPNTEAFF
once TRBJ1-4 TRBV27 CASSIGTPNEKLFF
. TRBJ1-2 TRBV6-6 CASSWTGEVYGYTF
. TRBJ2-6 TRBV28 CASSFQKSSGANVLTF
. TRBJ1-5 TRBV18 CASSPTGGGWGNQPQHF
. TRBJ2-7 TRBV30 CAWSNPGGPYEQYF
. TRBJ2-2 TRBV5-1 CASYPGGTGELFF
. TRBJ2-2 TRBV9 CASSSPRGFSAGELFF
. TRBJ1-2 TRBV7-9 CASSLAGTANYGYTF
. TRBJ2-3 TRBV7-9 CASSLETSIRSTDTQYF
. TRBJ2-2 TRBV4-1 CASSQDEALAVNTGELFF
. TRBJ2-2 TRBV6-5 CASMVAGELGELFF
. TRBJ2-5 TRBV2 CASSINRQETQYF
. TRBJ2-3 TRBV5-4 CASALRWSGASDTQYF
. TRBJ1-1 TRBV6-5 CASRDSNMNTEAFF
. TRBJ1-5 TRBV4-1 CASSRGGTGNQPQHF
. TRBJ1-1 TRBV28 CASIYRRRNSEAFF
. TRBJ2-3 TRBV6-5 CATTETASSTDTQYF
. TRBJ2-2 TRBV3-1/TRBV3-2 CASSQRTGLRGTGELFF
. TRBJ2-5 TRBV7-2 CASSPSRLAAQETQYF
. TRBJ2-3 TRBV11-2 CASSLLAGSTDTQYF
few TRBJ2-7 TRBV5-1 CASSLVGGSYEQYF